These 11 T cell receptor beta chains were all obtained from the same sample, sequenced in a study of T cells in Graves' hyperthyroidism and ophthalmopathy. Researchers amplified the TCR beta CDR3 regions from RNA transcripts. The study used the HTBI primer set for a first-round RT-PCR of the TCR CDR3. Via MiXCR, TCRdb re-called the multiplex PCR reads, giving one row per CDR3 protein. The sample lists under 350,000 distinct CDR3 sequences; roughly an eighth were seen once. Sequencing input: blood. These receptors came from a woman aged 40-49 years with Graves' hyperthyroidism.

This clonotype came up many times. CDR3 region: CASSEGRSTNEKLFF. In DNA, the CDR3 is TGTGCCAGCAGTGAAGGCAGATCGACTAATGAAAAACTGTTTTTT. The rearrangement uses TRBV2 and TRBJ1-4; no clear D gene. Germline CDR1 is SNHLY and CDR2 is FYNNEI. V gave up 1 base and J gave up 2 bases, with 8 bases separating them. This CDR3 region has 15 residues.

J is TRBJ1-3 and V is TRBV27; 10 bases fit TRBD1. The germline CDR1 and CDR2 sequences are MNHEY and SMNVEV (reference sequence). V dropped 5 bases and J dropped 6; count of bases not matched to a gene: 4. CDR3 size: 14 residues. The CDR3 coding sequence is TGTGCCAGCAGTCGAGGACAGGGGGAAAACACCATATATTTT. Translated: CASSRGQGENTIYF.

This clonotype was seen repeatedly, ten times or more. The V and J genes are TRBV3-1 and TRBJ2-1, with 8 bases identical to TRBD2. V trimming: 1 base; J trimming: 7 bases; junction bases outside the gene matches: 6. Per the germline V gene, CDR1 is LGHDT and CDR2 is YNNKEL (reference sequence). CDR3 length equals 15 residues. CDR3 nucleotide sequence: TGTGCCAGCAGCCAAGTCGCGGGAGGTTTGAATGAGCAGTTCTTC. Encoded protein: CASSQVAGGLNEQFF.

This clonotype was seen many times. The chain joins TRBV6-2 or TRBV6-3 to TRBJ2-2; 8 bases fit TRBD2. Germline lookup yields CDR1 MNHEY and CDR2 SVGEGT. The CDR3 totals 15 residues. V lost 8 bases, J lost 0 bases, and 5 bases stayed unmatched. The CDR3 loop is CASRTLAANTGELFF. CDR3 nucleotide sequence: TGTGCCAGCCGGACACTAGCGGCGAACACCGGGGAGCTGTTTTTT.

This clonotype was seen many times. The genes are TRBV7-9 and TRBJ2-5, with unresolved D. The V end lost 3 bases, the J end lost 2 bases, and 10 bases lay between the germline ends. Germline V CDR1 and CDR2: SEHNR, FQNEAQ (reference sequence). The CDR3 contains 14 residues. The CDR3 loop is CASSFQQPQETQYF. CDR3 bases: TGTGCCAGCAGCTTCCAACAGCCTCAAGAGACCCAGTACTTC.

The chain employs TRBV20-1 and TRBJ2-7; D is possibly TRBD1 (5 bases). V lost 1 base and J 3 bases, leaving 10 bases between the germline ends. Germline lookup yields CDR1 DFQATT and CDR2 SNEGSKA (reference sequence). This CDR3 spans 13 amino acids. DNA of the CDR3: TGCAGTGCTAGAGCAACAGGCCGCTACGAGCAGTACTTC. This sequence encodes CSARATGRYEQYF.

This clonotype showed up just a few times. V usage is TRBV20-1 and J usage is TRBJ2-2; the D is unclear. Germline CDR1 DFQATT, CDR2 SNEGSKA (reference sequence). The CDR3 consists of 13 residues. Trimming left V 7 bases short and J 3 bases short, with 12 bases between. CDR3 nucleotides: TGCAGTGTTCCCGCTAGGGACACCGGGGAGCTGTTTTTT. It encodes CSVPARDTGELFF.

This clonotype occurred a few times. Germline and junction disagree at one end, which may indicate a read error. The J gene is TRBJ1-1, the V gene TRBV20-1, with TRBD1 identical over 8 bases. The CDR3 consists of 12 residues. Per germline, CDR1 DFQATT and CDR2 SNEGSKA (reference sequence). The CDR3 nucleotides read TGCAGACTGACAGGGGTTTATACTGAAGCTTCCTTT. Amino acids: CRLTGVYTEASF.

This rearrangement joins TRBV20-1 to TRBJ2-1, with D perhaps TRBD1 or TRBD2 (6 bases each). Germline-derived CDR1 and CDR2 are DFQATT and SNEGSKA (reference sequence). This CDR3 comprises 18 residues. The germline V and J ends were trimmed by 6 bases and 0 bases, with 24 bases remaining between them. The CDR3 sequence is CSAHGAQEGGGSYNEQFF. The CDR3, as DNA: TGCAGTGCCCATGGTGCGCAAGAAGGGGGAGGCTCCTACAATGAGCAGTTCTTC.

This clonotype came up a few times. The gene calls are TRBV15 and TRBJ2-5; 7 positions agree with TRBD1. The V segment lost 0 bases and the J segment 2 bases; nucleotides outside the gene matches: 3. Germline V lookup: CDR1 LNHNV, CDR2 YYDKDF (reference sequence). The CDR3 sequence is 15 residues long. The CDR3 nucleotides read TGTGCCACCAGCAGAGATTCAGGGGGTCAAGAGACCCAGTACTTC. Its protein is CATSRDSGGQETQYF.

Ten or more counts support this clonotype. The chain couples TRBV12-3 or TRBV12-4 to TRBJ2-5; 14 nucleotides align to TRBD2. This CDR3 has 16 amino acids. J was trimmed by 0 bases and V by 5 bases; bases with no gene match: 2. The CDR3 is CASSPGLAGDQETQYF. The CDR3 DNA is TGTGCCAGCAGTCCGGGACTAGCGGGAGACCAAGAGACCCAGTACTTC.